The rows below give T cell receptor beta chains drawn from one sample of a study of cytomegalovirus exposure and HLA in healthy donors. Method: immunoSEQ multiplex PCR; TCRdb's copy keeps in-frame clones and lacks some. The sample has some 100,000 clones, less than 80% seen once. Sequenced input: PBMCs. These receptors all come from a woman aged 50 to 60 in good health and CMV-seropositive. Both conserved end residues are part of each CDR3. The D gene is left open where the match is weak. Expanded clones get a size class; other rows say once, few or many, or leave the size out.

>-|once|TRBJ2-3|TRBV6-6
TGTGCCAGCAGTTACCCTATCTCGGGTCCACAAGATACGCAGTATTTT
CASSYPISGPQDTQYF
>-|-|TRBJ1-1|TRBV6-1
TGTGCCAGCAGGGCCCTATTGGGCGGGGGGACTGAGGCTTTCTTT
CASRALLGGGTEAFF
>TRBD1|-|TRBJ2-5|TRBV9
TGTGCCAGCAGCCAGGGGACAGGGAAAGAGACCCAGTACTTC
CASSQGTGKETQYF
>-|-|TRBJ2-5|TRBV10-3
TGTGCCATCAGTGAGTCTCAGGGGTTGGACCAAGAGACCCAGTACTTC
CAISESQGLDQETQYF
>TRBD2|-|TRBJ2-5|TRBV5-4
TGTGCCAGCAGCTCCAGACTAGCGGGGCAAGAGACCCAGTACTTC
CASSSRLAGQETQYF
>TRBD1|-|TRBJ2-7|TRBV19
TGTGCCAGTAGTTACGTGACAGGGGCCCCCTACGAGCAGTACTTC
CASSYVTGAPYEQYF
>-|-|TRBJ2-7|TRBV5-1
TGCGCCAGCAGCCCGGAGGGTTCCTACGAGCAGTACTTC
CASSPEGSYEQYF
>TRBD2|-|TRBJ2-5|TRBV19
TGTGCCAGTACTAGCGGGGGGGTGGGAGAGACCCAGTACTTC
CASTSGGVGETQYF
>TRBD2|-|TRBJ2-7|TRBV9
TGTGCCAGCAGCGTGTCCTTTAAGGCTCGGGGACTAGGGAACTCCTACGAGCAGTACTTC
CASSVSFKARGLGNSYEQYF
>-|-|TRBJ2-1|TRBV5-5
TGTGCCAGCAGCTTCCGTCTCTACAATGAGCAGTTCTTC
CASSFRLYNEQFF
>-|-|TRBJ2-5|TRBV18
TGTGCCAGCTCACCTCGGGGGGAGACCCAGTACTTC
CASSPRGETQYF
>-|-|TRBJ1-5|TRBV18
TGTGCCAGCTCACCAGAGGGGCGGGGGGGGAATCAGCCCCAGCATTTT
CASSPEGRGGNQPQHF
>TRBD1|-|TRBJ1-1|TRBV29-1
TGCAGCGTTGAGCCTTACAGGGGGCGGAATGGTGAAGCTTTCTTT
CSVEPYRGRNGEAFF
>TRBD1|-|TRBJ2-1|TRBV5-1
TGCGCCAGCAGCAGGCTGGGACAGGGGAACAATGAGCAGTTCTTC
CASSRLGQGNNEQFF
>TRBD1|-|TRBJ1-4|TRBV19
TGTGCCAGTAGTACCGCATGGGCGACAGGGCGAACTAATGAAAAACTGTTTTTT
CASSTAWATGRTNEKLFF
>TRBD2|few|TRBJ2-1|TRBV5-1
TGCGCCAGCAGCTTGGTAGCGGGACCGTATGAGCAGTTCTTC
CASSLVAGPYEQFF
>TRBD1|-|TRBJ1-4|TRBV18
TGTGCCAGCTCACCACCGGGACAGGCTAATGAAAAACTGTTTTTT
CASSPPGQANEKLFF
>-|-|TRBJ2-3|TRBV25-1
TGTGCCAGCAGTGACCACCTGGGGCTTAGCACAGATACGCAGTATTTT
CASSDHLGLSTDTQYF
>-|-|TRBJ1-4|TRBV2
TGTGCCAGCAGTCCTGACAGGAAGGGAACTAATGAAAAACTGTTTTTT
CASSPDRKGTNEKLFF
>-|-|TRBJ2-7|TRBV4-1
TGCGCCAGCAGCGAAGACCTCCGAGCAGGGCACGAGCAGTACTTC
CASSEDLRAGHEQYF
>TRBD2|-|TRBJ2-1|TRBV7-2
TGTGCCAGCAGCCCTCCCGGGACTAGCCGGGCGAATGAGCAGTTCTTC
CASSPPGTSRANEQFF
>-|once|TRBJ2-5|TRBV19
TGTGCCAGTAGTCCCGGAGAGACCCAGTACTTC
CASSPGETQYF
>TRBD2|few|TRBJ2-3|TRBV18
TGTGCCAGCTCCCAGACTAGCGGCACAGATACGCAGTATTTT
CASSQTSGTDTQYF
>TRBD1|-|TRBJ1-1|TRBV7-3
TGTGCCAGCAGTTCACAGGGGGCAACTGAAGCTTTCTTT
CASSSQGATEAFF
>TRBD1|-|TRBJ2-1|TRBV4-1
TGCGCCAGCAGCCAAGTACTGGACAGGGGACAGAATCGGCAGTTCTTC
CASSQVLDRGQNRQFF
>-|-|TRBJ2-7|TRBV11-1
TGTGCCAGCAGCTTGGGGGCATCCTACGAGCAGTACTTC
CASSLGASYEQYF
>TRBD1|-|TRBJ2-7|TRBV7-9
TGTGCCAGCAGCACACAGGGGTACGAGCAGTACTTC
CASSTQGYEQYF
>-|-|TRBJ2-7|TRBV9
TGTGCCAGGCGGGACGAGCAGTACTTC
CARRDEQYF
>TRBD1|-|TRBJ1-2|TRBV28
TGTGCCAGCAGTTTAGGCTCCCGACAGGGGGGTAGGACTGGCTACACCTTC
CASSLGSRQGGRTGYTF
>-|-|TRBJ1-4|TRBV5-1
TGCGCCAGCAGCTTGGCCTCAGGGGCAACTAATGAAAAACTGTTTTTT
CASSLASGATNEKLFF
>TRBD2|-|TRBJ2-3|TRBV9
TGTGCCAGCAGCGTAGCGGGACTAGCGGGAGCGGATACGCAGTATTTT
CASSVAGLAGADTQYF
>-|once|TRBJ2-3|TRBV27
TGTGCCAGCAGCTCAATCCGGGGAGATACGCAGTATTTT
CASSSIRGDTQYF
>TRBD1|few|TRBJ1-2|TRBV7-9
TGTGCCAGCAGCTCGGACAGGGGCAGAAAGGATGGCTACACCTTC
CASSSDRGRKDGYTF
>-|-|TRBJ2-3|TRBV2
TGTGCCAGCAGTGAACGGGTCGGAGTAATAGATACGCAGTATTTT
CASSERVGVIDTQYF
>-|-|TRBJ2-6|TRBV6-6
TGTGCCAGTACAGGGCCTGGGGCCAACGGCCTGACTTTC
CASTGPGANGLTF
>TRBD2|-|TRBJ2-3|TRBV9
TGTGCCAGCAGCGATCCGCGAGCGGGGGCCACCACAGATACGCAGTATTTT
CASSDPRAGATTDTQYF
>-|-|TRBJ1-4|TRBV21-1
TGTGCCAGCAGCAAAGTGGAGGGGCCGGTGGGTGAAAAACTGTTTTTT
CASSKVEGPVGEKLFF
>-|-|TRBJ1-2|TRBV15
TGTGCCACCAGCAGTGGACAAAACTATGGCTACACCTTC
CATSSGQNYGYTF
>-|once|TRBJ1-1|TRBV19
TGTGCCAGTAGTATGGAGAGCACTGAAGCTTTCTTT
CASSMESTEAFF
>TRBD1|-|TRBJ2-7|TRBV5-1
TGCGCCAGCAGCCCGACAGGGGGCGGCTACGAGCAGTACTTC
CASSPTGGGYEQYF
>-|once|TRBJ2-1|TRBV7-9
TGTGCCAGCAGCTTTTCAGTAATCTACAATGAGCAGTTCTTC
CASSFSVIYNEQFF
>-|-|TRBJ1-1|TRBV2
TGTGCCAGCAAGAGGGAGCTGAACACTGAAGCTTTCTTT
CASKRELNTEAFF
>TRBD1|few|TRBJ1-2|TRBV7-9
TGTTCCAGCAGCTTAGTATACGAGACGGGACAGGGCGGCTACACCTTC
CSSSLVYETGQGGYTF
>-|-|TRBJ2-3|TRBV7-9
TGTGCCAGCAGCTTATCGGGGGAAGCAGATACGCAGTATTTT
CASSLSGEADTQYF
>TRBD1|-|TRBJ2-2|TRBV5-1
TGCGCCAGCAGCTTAGGGACAGGGTATTCCGGGGAGCTGTTTTTT
CASSLGTGYSGELFF
>-|-|TRBJ2-7|TRBV29-1
TGCAGCGTTGTGGGACTGAACTACGAGCAGTACTTC
CSVVGLNYEQYF
>TRBD1|-|TRBJ1-2|TRBV7-2
TGTGCCAGCAGCTTAGGGGGGACAGGGATCGGAGGCTACACCTTC
CASSLGGTGIGGYTF
>-|few|TRBJ2-3|TRBV2
TGTGCCAGCGGAGTTAGCACAGATACGCAGTATTTT
CASGVSTDTQYF
>TRBD2|-|TRBJ2-1|TRBV7-9
TGTGCCAGCAGCTTAGGCGGACTAGCGGGGGTGTTCTCCTACAATGAGCAGTTCTTC
CASSLGGLAGVFSYNEQFF
>TRBD1|once|TRBJ2-1|TRBV19
TGTGCCAGTAGTATTCAGGGACAGGGAGGCTACAATGAGCAGTTCTTC
CASSIQGQGGYNEQFF
>TRBD1|-|TRBJ1-5|TRBV19
TGTGCCAGTAGAAAGAGGGGACAGGGGGCGTCGGGAGGCAATCAGCCCCAGCATTTT
CASRKRGQGASGGNQPQHF
>-|-|TRBJ1-1|TRBV5-1
TGCGCCAGCAGCTTGGCCGTGGGGGCAGAGTCTGAAGCTTTCTTT
CASSLAVGAESEAFF
>-|once|TRBJ1-2|TRBV30
TGTGCCTGGAGTGCCTTACTGGGCCATTATGGCTACACCTTC
CAWSALLGHYGYTF
>TRBD2|-|TRBJ2-5|TRBV7-8
TGTGCCAGCAGCTTAGGGGCCTTAGCGGGACAAGAGACCCAGTACTTC
CASSLGALAGQETQYF